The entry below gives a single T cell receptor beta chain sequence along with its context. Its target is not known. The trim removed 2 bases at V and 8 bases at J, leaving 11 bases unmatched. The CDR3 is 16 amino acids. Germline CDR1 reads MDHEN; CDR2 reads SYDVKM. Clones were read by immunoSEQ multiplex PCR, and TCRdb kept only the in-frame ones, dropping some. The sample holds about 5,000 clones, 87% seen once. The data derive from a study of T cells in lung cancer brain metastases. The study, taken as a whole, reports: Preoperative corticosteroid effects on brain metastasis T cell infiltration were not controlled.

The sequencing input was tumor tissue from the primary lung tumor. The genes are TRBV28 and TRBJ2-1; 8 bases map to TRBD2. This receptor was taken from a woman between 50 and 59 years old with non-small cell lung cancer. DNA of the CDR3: TGTGCCAGCAGTTTAATAGCGGGGAGAGTGGTTGATGAGCAGTTCTTC. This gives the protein CASSLIAGRVVDEQFF. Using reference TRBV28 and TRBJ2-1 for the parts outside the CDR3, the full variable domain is DVKVTQSSRYLVKRTGEKVFLECVQDMDHENMFWYRQDPGLGLRLIYFSYDVKMKEKGDIPEGYSVSREKKERFSLILESASTNQTSMYLCASSLIAGRVVDEQFFGPGTRLTVL.